This T cell receptor (beta chain) was recovered during a study of T cells in Graves' hyperthyroidism and ophthalmopathy. Patients with uncontrolled infections, other autoimmune diseases, pregnancy or lactation were excluded. It was RNA transcripts that yielded the amplified TCR beta CDR3 regions. Researchers ran a first-round RT-PCR on the TCR CDR3 using the HTBI primer set. TCRdb passed the multiplex PCR reads through MiXCR, listing each CDR3 protein once. The sample lists some 700,000 distinct CDR3 sequences, 17% seen once, with around 16% in the top ten. A remark on this clonotype: Its target is not known.

Study-wide findings and caveats: Blood shared most expanded thyroid clonotypes above 0.001. The model's output predicted ophthalmopathy at a median of 6.5 months prior to onset.

The specimen was blood. This receptor was taken from a man over 45 with Graves' hyperthyroidism.

In DNA form, the CDR3 reads TGTGCCATGGGACCGGCCTACGAGCAGTACTTC. It specifies CAMGPAYEQYF. The chain couples TRBV10-3 to TRBJ2-7; perhaps D is TRBD1 or TRBD2 (5 bases each). Trimming removed 9 bases from V and 2 bases from J, with 8 bases in between. CDR1 and CDR2 from the germline V gene are ENHRY and SYGVKD. This CDR3 is built from 11 residues.